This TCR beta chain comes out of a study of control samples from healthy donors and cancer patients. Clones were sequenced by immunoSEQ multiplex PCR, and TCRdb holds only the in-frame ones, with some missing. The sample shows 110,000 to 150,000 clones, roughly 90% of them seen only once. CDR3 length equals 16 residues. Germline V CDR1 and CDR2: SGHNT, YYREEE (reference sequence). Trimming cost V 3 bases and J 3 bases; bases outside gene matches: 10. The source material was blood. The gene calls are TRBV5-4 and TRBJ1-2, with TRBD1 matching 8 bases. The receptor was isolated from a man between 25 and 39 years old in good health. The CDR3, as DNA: TGTGCCAGCAGCTCCCCGCGGGCAGGGGGCTACTATGGCTACACCTTC. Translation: CASSSPRAGGYYGYTF.